A single T cell receptor (beta chain) is shown here with its context. What it recognizes is unknown. Time point: newly diagnosed, previously untreated cHL patient sample. The authors enriched CD8+ T cells from thawed PBMCs via magnetic negative selection. Comparators were PBMCs taken from newly diagnosed, untreated classical Hodgkin lymphoma. This sample stems from a study of PD-1 blockade in classical Hodgkin lymphoma. Study-wide findings and caveats: Newly diagnosed patients were reported to exhibit reduced baseline TCR diversity relative to healthy donors. Factors driving the repertoire differences, possibly disease activity or prior therapy, remain undefined.

Sequenced by immunoSEQ multiplex PCR; TCRdb stores in-frame clones only, minus some. The top ten clones hold 20% to 25% of a sample with 5,000 to 6,500 clones, 86% of them seen once. The TCR was taken from a human donor with classical Hodgkin lymphoma. Sequencing was carried out using CD8+ T cells from blood.

The CDR3 loop is CASSEVAASSYEQYF. CDR3 bases: TGTGCCAGCAGTGAAGTAGCGGCTAGCTCCTACGAGCAGTACTTC. This chain joins TRBV6-1 and TRBJ2-7, with a tentative D call TRBD2 (6 bases). This CDR3 is built from 15 residues. The germline V gene has CDR1 MNHNS and CDR2 SASEGT. V lost 1 base to trimming and J lost 0 bases, with 10 bases between them.